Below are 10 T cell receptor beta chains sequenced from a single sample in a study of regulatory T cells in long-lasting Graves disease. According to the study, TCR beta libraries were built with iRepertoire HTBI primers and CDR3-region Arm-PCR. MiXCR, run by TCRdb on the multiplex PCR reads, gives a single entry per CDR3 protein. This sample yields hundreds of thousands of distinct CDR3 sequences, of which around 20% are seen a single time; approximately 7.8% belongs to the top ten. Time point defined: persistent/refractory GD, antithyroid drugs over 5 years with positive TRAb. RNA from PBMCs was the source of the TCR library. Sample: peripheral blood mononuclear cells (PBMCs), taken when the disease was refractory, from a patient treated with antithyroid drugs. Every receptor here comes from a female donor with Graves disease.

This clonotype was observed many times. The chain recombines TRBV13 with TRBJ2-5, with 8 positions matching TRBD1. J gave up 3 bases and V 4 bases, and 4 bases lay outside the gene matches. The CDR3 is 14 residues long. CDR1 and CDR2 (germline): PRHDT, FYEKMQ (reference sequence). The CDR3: CASSSPDREETQYF. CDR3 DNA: TGTGCCAGCAGCTCCCCGGACAGGGAAGAGACCCAGTACTTC.

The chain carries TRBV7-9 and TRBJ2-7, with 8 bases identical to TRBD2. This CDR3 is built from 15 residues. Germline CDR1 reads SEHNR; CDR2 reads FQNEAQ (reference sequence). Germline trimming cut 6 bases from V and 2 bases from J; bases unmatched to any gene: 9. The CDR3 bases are TGTGCCAGCAGTGTGAGCGGGAGACCACCCTACGAGCAGTACTTC. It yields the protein CASSVSGRPPYEQYF.

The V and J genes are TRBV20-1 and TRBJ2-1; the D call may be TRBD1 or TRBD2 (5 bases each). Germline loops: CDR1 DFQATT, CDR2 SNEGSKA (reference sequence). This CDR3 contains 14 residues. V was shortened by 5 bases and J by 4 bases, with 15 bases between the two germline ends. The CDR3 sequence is CSALGPPLYNEQFF. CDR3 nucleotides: TGCAGTGCTCTGGGACCTCCCCTTTACAATGAGCAGTTCTTC.

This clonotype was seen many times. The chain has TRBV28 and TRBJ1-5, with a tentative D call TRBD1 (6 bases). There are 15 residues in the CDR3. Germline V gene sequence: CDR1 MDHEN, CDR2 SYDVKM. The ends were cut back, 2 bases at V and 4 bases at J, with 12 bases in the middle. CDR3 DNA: TGTGCCAGCAGTTTAGGGGGGGCAGGGAATCAGCCCCAGCATTTT. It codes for CASSLGGAGNQPQHF.

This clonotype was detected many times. The CDR3 nucleotides read TGTGCCAGCAGCGGTAGCGGGTTCTCCTACGAGCAGTACTTC. As protein: CASSGSGFSYEQYF. The chain employs TRBV7-2 and TRBJ2-7; 7 bases are a match to TRBD2. This CDR3 is built from 14 residues. Germline V gene data show CDR1 as SGHTA and CDR2 as FQGNSA. The ends lost 5 bases at V and 0 bases at J; junction bases unmatched: 4.

The CDR3 protein is CSARKTVTYEQYF. The CDR3 nucleotides read TGCAGTGCTAGAAAGACAGTCACCTACGAGCAGTACTTC. V is TRBV20-1 and J is TRBJ2-7; D possibly corresponds to TRBD1 (5 bases). CDR1 is DFQATT, CDR2 SNEGSKA, per germline (reference sequence). Between the trimmed V and J ends, which lost 2 bases and 2 bases, there was a span of 10 bases. The CDR3 contains 13 residues.

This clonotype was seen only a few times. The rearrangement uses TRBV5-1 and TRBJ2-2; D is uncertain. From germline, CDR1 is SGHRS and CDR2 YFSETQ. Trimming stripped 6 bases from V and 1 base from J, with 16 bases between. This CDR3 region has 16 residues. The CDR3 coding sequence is TGCGCCAGCACCGTTTATGAGACTGAGAACACCGGGGAGCTGTTTTTT. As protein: CASTVYETENTGELFF.

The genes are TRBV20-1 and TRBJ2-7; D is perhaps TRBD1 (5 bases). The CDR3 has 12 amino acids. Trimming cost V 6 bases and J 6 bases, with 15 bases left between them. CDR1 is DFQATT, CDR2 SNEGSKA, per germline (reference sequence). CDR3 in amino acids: CSARGTLIEQYF. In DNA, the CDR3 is TGCAGTGCAAGGGGAACCTTGATCGAGCAGTACTTC.

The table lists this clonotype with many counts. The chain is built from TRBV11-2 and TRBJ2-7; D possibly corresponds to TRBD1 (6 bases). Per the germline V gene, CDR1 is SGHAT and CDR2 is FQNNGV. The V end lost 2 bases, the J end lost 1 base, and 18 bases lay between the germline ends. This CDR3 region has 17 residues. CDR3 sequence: CASSLPPLQGPSYEQYF. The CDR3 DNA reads TGTGCCAGCAGCTTACCCCCCTTGCAGGGGCCATCCTACGAGCAGTACTTC.

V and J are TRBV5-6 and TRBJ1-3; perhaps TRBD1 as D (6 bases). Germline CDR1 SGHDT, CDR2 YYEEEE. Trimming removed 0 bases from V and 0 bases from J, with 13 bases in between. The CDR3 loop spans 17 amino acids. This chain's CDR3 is CASSLGLQGFSGNTIYF. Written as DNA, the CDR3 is TGTGCCAGCAGCTTGGGACTTCAGGGGTTCTCTGGAAACACCATATATTTT.